The source of this TCR beta chain is a study of CD8 T cells in ankylosing spondylitis. Study-level results: Among TCR beta sequences, a motif of eight highly homologous variants appeared characteristic of ankylosing spondylitis blood.

In this sample, this clonotype turned up a few times. What it recognizes is unknown. The CDR3 has 15 residues. Germline CDR1 LGHNA, CDR2 YSLEER. V lost 1 base and J lost 5, with 11 bases in between. Using its own MiXCR run on the 5' RACE reads, TCRdb lists one record per CDR3 protein. The data show fewer than 250,000 distinct CDR3 sequences, 15% to 20% seen once. The V and J genes are TRBV4-3 and TRBJ1-4; D is ambiguous. Sequencing was carried out using blood, either unsorted or a sorted T cell fraction (not recorded which). The clonotype originates from a male donor with ankylosing spondylitis. CDR3 DNA: TGCGCCAGCAGCCAAGTGATGTCCGGGAATGAAAAACTGTTTTTT. It codes for CASSQVMSGNEKLFF.